These 3 T cell receptor beta chains originate from one sample sequenced in a study of T cells in Graves' hyperthyroidism and ophthalmopathy. TCR beta CDR3 regions were amplified from RNA. The HTBI primer set served for first-round RT-PCR of the TCR CDR3. Using its own MiXCR run on the multiplex PCR reads, TCRdb lists one record per CDR3 protein. The sample has 310,000 or so distinct CDR3 sequences; over 15% are singletons. Sequenced sample: blood. The origin of the receptors is a woman aged 55-69 years with Graves' ophthalmopathy.

This clonotype showed up just a few times. The chain joins TRBV6-2 or TRBV6-3 to TRBJ2-7; D may be TRBD1 (6 bases). This CDR3 has 19 residues. V lost 2 bases to trimming and J lost 0 bases, with 23 bases between them. Per germline, CDR1 MNHEY and CDR2 SVGEGT. The CDR3 DNA reads TGTGCCAGCAGTTACCCCCGGGCGCGACAGGTCCCGAGCTCCTACGAGCAGTACTTC. It specifies CASSYPRARQVPSSYEQYF.

The table lists this clonotype with many counts. The V gene is TRBV5-8, the J gene TRBJ2-5; 7 nucleotides line up with TRBD1. Germline V gene data show CDR1 as SGHTS and CDR2 as YDEGEE. This CDR3 contains 14 residues. V lost 0 bases and J lost 4; bases outside the gene matches: 3. In nucleotides, the CDR3 is TGTGCCAGCAGCTTGGACAGGGGATTAGAGACCCAGTACTTC. It encodes CASSLDRGLETQYF.

This clonotype came up many times. The chain couples TRBV27 to TRBJ1-1; 8 bases line up with TRBD1. V gave up 6 bases and J gave up 1 base; unmatched junction bases: 7. CDR1 is MNHEY, CDR2 SMNVEV, per germline (reference sequence). The CDR3 spans 15 residues. The CDR3 is CASRPETGANTEAFF. CDR3 in DNA: TGTGCCAGCAGACCTGAGACAGGGGCGAACACTGAAGCTTTCTTT.